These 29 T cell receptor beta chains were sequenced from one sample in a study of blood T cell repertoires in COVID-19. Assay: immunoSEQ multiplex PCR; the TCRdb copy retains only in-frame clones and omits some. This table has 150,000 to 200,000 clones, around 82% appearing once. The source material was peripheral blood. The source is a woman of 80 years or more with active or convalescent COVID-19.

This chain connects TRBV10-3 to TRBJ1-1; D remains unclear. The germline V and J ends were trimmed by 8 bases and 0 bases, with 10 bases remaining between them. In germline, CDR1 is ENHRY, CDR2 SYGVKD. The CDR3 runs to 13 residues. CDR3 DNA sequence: TGTGCCATCGGAGCAGAGATGAACACTGAAGCTTTCTTT. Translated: CAIGAEMNTEAFF.

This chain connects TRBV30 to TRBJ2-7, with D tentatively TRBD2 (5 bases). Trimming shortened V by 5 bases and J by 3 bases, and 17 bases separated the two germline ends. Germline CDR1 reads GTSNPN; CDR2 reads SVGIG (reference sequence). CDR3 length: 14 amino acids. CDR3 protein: CAWDRSSQSYEQYF. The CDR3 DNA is TGTGCCTGGGATCGGTCTAGCCAAAGCTACGAGCAGTACTTC.

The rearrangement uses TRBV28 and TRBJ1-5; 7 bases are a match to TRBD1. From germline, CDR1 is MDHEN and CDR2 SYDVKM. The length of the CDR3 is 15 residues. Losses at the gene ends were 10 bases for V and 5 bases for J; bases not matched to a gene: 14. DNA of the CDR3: TGTGCCACCCACTATATACAGGGGAGGTATCAGCCCCAGCATTTT. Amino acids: CATHYIQGRYQPQHF.

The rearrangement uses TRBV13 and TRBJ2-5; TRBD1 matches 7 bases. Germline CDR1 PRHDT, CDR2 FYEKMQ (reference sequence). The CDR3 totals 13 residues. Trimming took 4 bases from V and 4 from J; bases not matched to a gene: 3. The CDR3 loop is CASSSTGVETQYF. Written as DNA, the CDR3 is TGTGCCAGCAGCTCCACAGGGGTAGAGACCCAGTACTTC.

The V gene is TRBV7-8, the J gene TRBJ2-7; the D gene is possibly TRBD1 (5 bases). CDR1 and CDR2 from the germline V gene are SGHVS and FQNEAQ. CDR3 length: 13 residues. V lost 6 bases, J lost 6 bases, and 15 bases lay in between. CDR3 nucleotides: TGTGCCAGCAGTATCGCTGGGGCGAGCGAGCAGTACTTC. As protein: CASSIAGASEQYF.

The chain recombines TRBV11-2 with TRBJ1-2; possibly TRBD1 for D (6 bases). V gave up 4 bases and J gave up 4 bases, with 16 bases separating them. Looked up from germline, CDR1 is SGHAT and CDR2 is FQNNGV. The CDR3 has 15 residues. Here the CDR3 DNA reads TGTGCCAGCAGCTCGAATCAGGGGTACGGCTATGGCTACACCTTC. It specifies CASSSNQGYGYGYTF. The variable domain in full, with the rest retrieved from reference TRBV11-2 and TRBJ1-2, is EAGVAQSPRYKIIEKRQSVAFWCNPISGHATLYWYQQILGQGPKLLIQFQNNGVVDDSQLPKDRFSAERLKGVDSTLKIQPAKLEDSAVYLCASSSNQGYGYGYTFGSGTRLTVV.

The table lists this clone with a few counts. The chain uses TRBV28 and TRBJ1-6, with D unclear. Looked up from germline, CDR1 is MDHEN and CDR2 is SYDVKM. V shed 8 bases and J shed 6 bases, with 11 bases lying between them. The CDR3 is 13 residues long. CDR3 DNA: TGTGCCAGCGGGCGGGCCGCTAATTCACCCCTCCACTTT. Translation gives CASGRAANSPLHF. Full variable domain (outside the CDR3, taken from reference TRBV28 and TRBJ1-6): DVKVTQSSRYLVKRTGEKVFLECVQDMDHENMFWYRQDPGLGLRLIYFSYDVKMKEKGDIPEGYSVSREKKERFSLILESASTNQTSMYLCASGRAANSPLHFGNGTRLTVT.

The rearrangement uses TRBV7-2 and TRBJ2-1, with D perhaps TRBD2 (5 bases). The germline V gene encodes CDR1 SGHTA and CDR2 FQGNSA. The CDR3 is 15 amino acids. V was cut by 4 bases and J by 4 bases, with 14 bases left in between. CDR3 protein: CASSSQSLAYNEQFF. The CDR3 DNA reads TGTGCCAGCAGCTCTCAGTCCCTAGCTTACAATGAGCAGTTCTTC.

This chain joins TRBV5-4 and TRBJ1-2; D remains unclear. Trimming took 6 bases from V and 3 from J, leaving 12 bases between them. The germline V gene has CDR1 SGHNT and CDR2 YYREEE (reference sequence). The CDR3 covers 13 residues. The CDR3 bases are TGTGCCAGCACCGGCACAGAAGACTATGGCTACACCTTC. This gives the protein CASTGTEDYGYTF.

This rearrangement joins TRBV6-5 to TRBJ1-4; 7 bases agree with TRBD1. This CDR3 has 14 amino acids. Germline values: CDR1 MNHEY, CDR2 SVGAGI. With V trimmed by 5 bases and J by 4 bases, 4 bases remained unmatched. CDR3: CASSLGTVNEKLFF. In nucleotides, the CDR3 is TGTGCCAGCAGTCTCGGGACAGTTAATGAAAAACTGTTTTTT.

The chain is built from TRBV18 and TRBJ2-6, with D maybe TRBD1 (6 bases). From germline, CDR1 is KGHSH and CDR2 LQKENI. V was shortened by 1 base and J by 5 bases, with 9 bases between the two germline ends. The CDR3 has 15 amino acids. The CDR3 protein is CASSPQGVRANVLTF. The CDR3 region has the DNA TGTGCCAGCTCACCACAGGGGGTCCGGGCCAACGTCCTGACTTTC.

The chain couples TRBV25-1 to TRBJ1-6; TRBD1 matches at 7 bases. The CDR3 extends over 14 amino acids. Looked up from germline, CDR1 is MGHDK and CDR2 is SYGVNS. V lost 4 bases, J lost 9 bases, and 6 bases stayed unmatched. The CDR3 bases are TGTGCCAGCAGTGGCACAGGGGTCAGTTCACCCCTCCACTTT. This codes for CASSGTGVSSPLHF.

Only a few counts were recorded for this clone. The CDR3 DNA sequence: TGTGCCAGCAGCCAGGGGTCGGGACATATGAACACTGAAGCTTTCTTT. This gives the protein CASSQGSGHMNTEAFF. This chain joins TRBV7-8 and TRBJ1-1; TRBD1 might be the D (6 bases). The germline V and J ends were trimmed by 5 bases and 0 bases, with 16 bases remaining between them. The CDR3 is 16 residues long. Germline assignment: CDR1 SGHVS and CDR2 FQNEAQ. Full variable domain (outside the CDR3, taken from reference TRBV7-8 and TRBJ1-1): GAGVSQSPRYKVAKRGQDVALRCDPISGHVSLFWYQQALGQGPEFLTYFQNEAQLDKSGLPSDRFFAERPEGSVSTLKIQRTQQEDSAVYLCASSQGSGHMNTEAFFGQGTRLTVV.

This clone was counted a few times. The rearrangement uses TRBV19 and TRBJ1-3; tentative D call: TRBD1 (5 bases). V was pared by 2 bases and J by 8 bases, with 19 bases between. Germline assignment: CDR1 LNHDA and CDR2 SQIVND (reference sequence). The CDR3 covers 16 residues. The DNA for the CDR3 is TGTGCCAGTAGTATAATTGGATCGGTTTCGGGGGACACCATATATTTT. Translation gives CASSIIGSVSGDTIYF.

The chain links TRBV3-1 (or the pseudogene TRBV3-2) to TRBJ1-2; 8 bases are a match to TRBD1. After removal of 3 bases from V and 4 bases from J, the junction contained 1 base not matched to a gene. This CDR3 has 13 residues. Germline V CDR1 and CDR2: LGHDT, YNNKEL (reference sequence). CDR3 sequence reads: CASSQDRVYGYTF. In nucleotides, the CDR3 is TGTGCCAGCAGCCAGGACAGGGTCTATGGCTACACCTTC.

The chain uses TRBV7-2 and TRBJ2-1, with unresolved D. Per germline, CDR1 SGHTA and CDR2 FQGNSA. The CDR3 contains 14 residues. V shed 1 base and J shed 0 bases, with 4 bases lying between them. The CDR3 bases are TGTGCCAGCAGCTTAGACTTCTCCTACAATGAGCAGTTCTTC. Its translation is CASSLDFSYNEQFF.

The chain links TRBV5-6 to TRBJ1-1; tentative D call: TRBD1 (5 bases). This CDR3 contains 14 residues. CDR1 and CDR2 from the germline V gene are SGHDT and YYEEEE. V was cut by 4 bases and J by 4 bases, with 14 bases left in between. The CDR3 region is CASSKIQGGTEAFF. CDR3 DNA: TGTGCCAGCAGCAAAATCCAGGGAGGCACTGAAGCTTTCTTT. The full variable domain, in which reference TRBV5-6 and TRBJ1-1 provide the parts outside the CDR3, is DAGVTQSPTHLIKTRGQQVTLRCSPKSGHDTVSWYQQALGQGPQFIFQYYEEEERQRGNFPDRFSGHQFPNYSSELNVNALLLGDSALYLCASSKIQGGTEAFFGQGTRLTVV.

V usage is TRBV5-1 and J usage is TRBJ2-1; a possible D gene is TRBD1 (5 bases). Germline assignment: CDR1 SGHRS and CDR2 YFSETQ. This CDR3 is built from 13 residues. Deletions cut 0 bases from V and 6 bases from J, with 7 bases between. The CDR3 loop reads CASSLEGRNEQFF. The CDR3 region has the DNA TGCGCCAGCAGCTTGGAGGGGCGCAATGAGCAGTTCTTC.

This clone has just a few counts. The CDR3 region has the DNA TGCGCCAGCAGCTTTAACCCCGGGAGGGAGCAGTACTTC. Translation gives CASSFNPGREQYF. The V gene is TRBV5-1, the J gene TRBJ2-7, with 7 positions matching TRBD2. Germline CDR1 is SGHRS and CDR2 is YFSETQ. The trim removed 2 bases at V and 7 bases at J, leaving 6 bases unmatched. This CDR3 comprises 13 residues.

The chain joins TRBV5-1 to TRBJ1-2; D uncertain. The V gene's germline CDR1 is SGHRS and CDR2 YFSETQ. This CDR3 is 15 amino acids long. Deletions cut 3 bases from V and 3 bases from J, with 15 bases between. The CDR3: CASSWTWGLDYGYTF. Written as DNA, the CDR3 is TGCGCCAGCAGCTGGACTTGGGGTCTCGACTATGGCTACACCTTC. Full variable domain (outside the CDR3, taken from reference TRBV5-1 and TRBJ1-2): KAGVTQTPRYLIKTRGQQVTLSCSPISGHRSVSWYQQTPGQGLQFLFEYFSETQRNKGNFPGRFSGRQFSNSRSEMNVSTLELGDSALYLCASSWTWGLDYGYTFGSGTRLTVV.

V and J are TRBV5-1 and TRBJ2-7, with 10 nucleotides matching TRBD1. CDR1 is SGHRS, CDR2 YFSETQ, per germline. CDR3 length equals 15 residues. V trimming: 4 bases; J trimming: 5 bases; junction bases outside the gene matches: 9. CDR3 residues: CASSRDRGTLDEQYF. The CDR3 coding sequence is TGCGCCAGCAGCCGGGACAGGGGCACTCTCGACGAGCAGTACTTC.

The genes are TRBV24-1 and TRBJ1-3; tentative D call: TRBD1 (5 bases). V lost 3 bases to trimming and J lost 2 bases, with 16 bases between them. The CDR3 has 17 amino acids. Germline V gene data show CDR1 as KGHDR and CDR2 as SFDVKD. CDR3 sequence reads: CATSDPGLPGTGNTIYF. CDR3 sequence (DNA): TGTGCCACCAGTGATCCGGGACTTCCTGGGACTGGAAACACCATATATTTT.

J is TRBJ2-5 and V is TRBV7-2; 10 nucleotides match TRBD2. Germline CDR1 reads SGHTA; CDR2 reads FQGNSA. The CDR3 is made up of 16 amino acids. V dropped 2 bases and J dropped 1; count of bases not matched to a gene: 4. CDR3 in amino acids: CASSLSSSGGQETQYF. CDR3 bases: TGTGCCAGCAGCTTATCCTCTAGCGGGGGCCAAGAGACCCAGTACTTC. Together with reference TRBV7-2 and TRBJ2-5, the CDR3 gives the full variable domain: GAGVSQSPSNKVTEKGKDVELRCDPISGHTALYWYRQSLGQGLEFLIYFQGNSAPDKSGLPSDRFSAERTGGSVSTLTIQRTQQEDSAVYLCASSLSSSGGQETQYFGPGTRLLVL.

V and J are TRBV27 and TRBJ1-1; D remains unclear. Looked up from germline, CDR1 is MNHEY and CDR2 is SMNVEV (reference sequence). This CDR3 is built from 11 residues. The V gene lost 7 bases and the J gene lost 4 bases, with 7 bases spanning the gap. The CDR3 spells CASTTGTEAFF. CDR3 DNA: TGTGCCAGCACAACGGGCACTGAAGCTTTCTTT.

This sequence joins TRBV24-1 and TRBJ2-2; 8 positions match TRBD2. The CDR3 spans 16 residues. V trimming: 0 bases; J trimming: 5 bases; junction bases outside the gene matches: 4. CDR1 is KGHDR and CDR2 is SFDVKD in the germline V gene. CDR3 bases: TGTGCCACCAGTGATTTGAGCGGGAGTAAGACCGGGGAGCTGTTTTTT. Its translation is CATSDLSGSKTGELFF.

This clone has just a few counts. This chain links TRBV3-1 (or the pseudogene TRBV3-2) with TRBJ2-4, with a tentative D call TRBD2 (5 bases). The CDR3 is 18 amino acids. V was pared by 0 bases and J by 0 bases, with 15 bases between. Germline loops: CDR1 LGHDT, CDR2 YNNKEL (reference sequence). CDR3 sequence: CASSQEGQRLSAKNIQYF. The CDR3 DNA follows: TGTGCCAGCAGCCAAGAAGGCCAGCGGCTGTCAGCCAAAAACATTCAGTACTTC.

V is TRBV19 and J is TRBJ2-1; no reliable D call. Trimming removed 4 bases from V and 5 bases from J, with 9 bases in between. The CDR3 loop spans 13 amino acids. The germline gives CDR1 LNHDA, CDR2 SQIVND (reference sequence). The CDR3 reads CASSSQINNEQFF. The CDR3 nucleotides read TGTGCCAGTAGTAGCCAGATAAACAATGAGCAGTTCTTC.

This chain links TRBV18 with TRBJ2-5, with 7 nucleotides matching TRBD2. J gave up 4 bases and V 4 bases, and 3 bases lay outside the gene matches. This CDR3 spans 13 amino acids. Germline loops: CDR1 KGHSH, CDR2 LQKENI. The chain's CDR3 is CASSRERGETQYF. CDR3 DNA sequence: TGTGCCAGCTCACGGGAGCGGGGAGAGACCCAGTACTTC.

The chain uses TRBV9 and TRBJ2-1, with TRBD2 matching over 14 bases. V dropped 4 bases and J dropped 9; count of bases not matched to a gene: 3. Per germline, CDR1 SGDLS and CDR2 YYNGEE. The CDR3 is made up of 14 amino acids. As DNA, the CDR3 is TGTGCCAGCAGCACCGGACTAGCGGGAGGTGAGCAGTTCTTC. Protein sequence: CASSTGLAGGEQFF.